The next 32 T cell receptor beta chains were all read from a single sample in a study of PD-L1 blockade in urothelial cancer. Sequencing used immunoSEQ multiplex PCR; TCRdb keeps in-frame clones, though not all of them. This sample yields fewer than 25,000 clones, of which about 83% are seen a single time; approximately 3% belongs to the top ten. The sample here was PBMCs, taken around atezolizumab (anti-PD-L1) treatment. These receptors all come from a man aged 50 or older with urothelial cancer.

This clone has just a few counts. The V call is TRBV2, the J call TRBJ2-5, with TRBD1 identical over 9 bases. The CDR3 covers 14 residues. V lost 6 bases to trimming and J lost 5 bases; unmatched junction nucleotides: 7. Germline CDR1 and CDR2: SNHLY and FYNNEI. The chain's CDR3 is CASRGQGEWETQYF. The CDR3, as DNA: TGTGCCAGCAGGGGACAGGGTGAATGGGAGACCCAGTACTTC.

This clone was observed a single time. The chain links TRBV27 to TRBJ2-7, with 8 bases fitting TRBD1. Germline assignment: CDR1 MNHEY and CDR2 SMNVEV (reference sequence). V lost 4 bases, J lost 3 bases, and 5 bases stayed unmatched. This CDR3 comprises 14 residues. The CDR3 nucleotides are TGTGCCAGCAGTTCCACCGGGACAGGCTACGAGCAGTACTTC. Translation gives CASSSTGTGYEQYF.

The chain joins TRBV19 to TRBJ1-5; the match to TRBD1 covers 10 bases. The germline V gene encodes CDR1 LNHDA and CDR2 SQIVND (reference sequence). CDR3 length equals 13 residues. V trimming: 8 bases; J trimming: 6 bases; junction bases outside the gene matches: 4. CDR3 residues: CASGTGVFQPQHF. The CDR3 region has the DNA TGTGCCAGTGGGACAGGGGTGTTTCAGCCCCAGCATTTT.

V is TRBV6-1 and J is TRBJ1-2, with D unclear. The V end lost 2 bases, the J end lost 8 bases, and 9 bases lay between the germline ends. Germline assignment: CDR1 MNHNS and CDR2 SASEGT. The CDR3 consists of 12 residues. The CDR3 DNA is TGTGCCAGCAGTGAACAGATTACCGGCTACACCTTC. It codes for CASSEQITGYTF.

The rearrangement joins TRBV6-5 to TRBJ2-2, with D unclear. Trimming shortened V by 0 bases and J by 1 base, and 6 bases separated the two germline ends. Germline loops: CDR1 MNHEY, CDR2 SVGAGI. This CDR3 is 15 amino acids long. The CDR3 region is CASSYSARNTGELFF. CDR3 DNA: TGTGCCAGCAGTTACTCTGCCAGGAACACCGGGGAGCTGTTTTTT.

The chain has TRBV27 and TRBJ2-7; 7 nucleotides agree with TRBD1. The CDR3 length is 14 residues. Germline values: CDR1 MNHEY, CDR2 SMNVEV (reference sequence). The ends lost 5 bases at V and 2 bases at J; junction bases unmatched: 6. DNA for the CDR3: TGTGCCAGCAGTCCACTAACAGGGGCCTACGAGCAGTACTTC. Protein sequence: CASSPLTGAYEQYF.

The V call is TRBV27, the J call TRBJ2-7, with 8 bases identical to TRBD2. This CDR3 has 13 amino acids. Germline values: CDR1 MNHEY, CDR2 SMNVEV (reference sequence). V lost 8 bases to trimming and J lost 4 bases; unmatched junction nucleotides: 7. The CDR3 DNA sequence: TGTGCCAGCGGCTCCGGGGGGGTGTACGAGCAGTACTTC. It translates to CASGSGGVYEQYF.

This chain joins TRBV10-1 and TRBJ2-3; the D is unclear. CDR1 is WNHNN and CDR2 is SYGVQD in the germline V gene (reference sequence). The CDR3 consists of 14 residues. Trimming shortened V by 2 bases and J by 4 bases, and 10 bases separated the two germline ends. The chain's CDR3 is CASSEQVWSDTQYF. The CDR3 region has the DNA TGCGCCAGCAGTGAGCAGGTTTGGTCAGATACGCAGTATTTT.

This chain connects TRBV19 to TRBJ1-5, with D maybe TRBD1 (6 bases). V was cut by 5 bases and J by 1 base, with 12 bases left in between. Germline V gene data show CDR1 as LNHDA and CDR2 as SQIVND (reference sequence). The CDR3 runs 15 residues. The CDR3 DNA is TGTGCCAGTAGTGCCTACGGGACAAGCAATCAGCCCCAGCATTTT. It codes for CASSAYGTSNQPQHF.

The rearrangement joins TRBV12-5 to TRBJ2-5; 7 bases are a match to TRBD1. Trimming removed 4 bases from V and 5 bases from J; junction bases left unmatched: 7. Germline V lookup: CDR1 LGHNT, CDR2 FRNRAP. The length of the CDR3 is 14 residues. The CDR3 spells CASGSSDRSETQYF. The CDR3 DNA reads as TGTGCTAGTGGTTCCTCGGACAGGTCCGAGACCCAGTACTTC.

The chain joins TRBV6-4 to TRBJ1-5; a possible D gene is TRBD1 (5 bases). V lost 6 bases to trimming and J lost 5 bases, with 14 bases between them. CDR3 length: 14 residues. In germline, CDR1 is MRHNA, CDR2 SNTAGT. This CDR3 reads CASSPVGGDQPQHF. In DNA form, the CDR3 reads TGTGCCAGCAGCCCCGTGGGAGGGGATCAGCCCCAGCATTTT.

The V gene is TRBV19, the J gene TRBJ2-5; D gene uncertain. Between the trimmed V and J ends, which lost 6 bases and 2 bases, there was a span of 10 bases. CDR1 and CDR2 from the germline V gene are LNHDA and SQIVND (reference sequence). This CDR3 is built from 13 residues. The CDR3 spells CASRTRQQETQYF. CDR3 DNA: TGTGCCAGTAGGACCAGGCAGCAAGAGACCCAGTACTTC.

This chain connects TRBV7-9 to TRBJ2-3; TRBD1 matches 10 bases. This CDR3 is 16 amino acids long. The V gene's germline CDR1 is SEHNR and CDR2 FQNEAQ (reference sequence). V trimming: 5 bases; J trimming: 2 bases; junction bases outside the gene matches: 7. The CDR3 loop reads CASSPRGQGITDTQYF. The CDR3 DNA follows: TGTGCCAGCAGCCCCAGGGGACAGGGGATCACAGATACGCAGTATTTT.

This clone came up once. The chain joins TRBV30 to TRBJ2-7; D may be TRBD2 (6 bases). From germline, CDR1 is GTSNPN and CDR2 SVGIG (reference sequence). The CDR3 covers 13 residues. V was shortened by 0 bases and J by 6 bases, with 12 bases between the two germline ends. This chain's CDR3 is CAWSVGGRLEQYF. The DNA for the CDR3 is TGTGCCTGGAGTGTGGGGGGACGACTCGAGCAGTACTTC.

The chain uses TRBV21-1 and TRBJ2-7; the table's TRBD2 call for D was not verified on the DNA. TRBV21-1 is classified as a pseudogene. The CDR3 consists of 11 residues. The CDR3 sequence is CASSTLAGKYF. CDR3 nucleotides: TGTGCCAGCAGCACTTTAGCGGGGAAGTACTTC.

The rearrangement joins TRBV7-2 to TRBJ2-1; D might be TRBD1 (6 bases). Germline-derived CDR1 and CDR2 are SGHTA and FQGNSA. The V gene lost 0 bases and the J gene lost 7 bases, with 10 bases spanning the gap. The CDR3 is 14 residues long. For the CDR3, the DNA is TGTGCCAGCAGCTTAGCCAGGACAGAGAATGAGCAGTTCTTC. Translation gives CASSLARTENEQFF. Full variable domain (outside the CDR3, taken from reference TRBV7-2 and TRBJ2-1): GAGVSQSPSNKVTEKGKDVELRCDPISGHTALYWYRQSLGQGLEFLIYFQGNSAPDKSGLPSDRFSAERTGGSVSTLTIQRTQQEDSAVYLCASSLARTENEQFFGPGTRLTVL.

The chain carries TRBV14 and TRBJ1-2; the match to TRBD1 covers 9 bases. Germline V gene sequence: CDR1 SGHDN, CDR2 FVKESK. V lost 5 bases, J lost 4 bases, and 5 bases stayed unmatched. This CDR3 has 14 residues. The CDR3 nucleotides read TGTGCCAGCAGCGCGGACAGGGGAGGCTATGGCTACACCTTC. Amino acids: CASSADRGGYGYTF.

The rearrangement uses TRBV7-8 and TRBJ2-7; no clear D. Trimming removed 4 bases at V and 6 bases at J, with 7 bases between. CDR1 SGHVS and CDR2 FQNEAQ come from the germline V gene. The CDR3 runs 11 residues. DNA for the CDR3: TGTGCCAGCAGCTGGGCTACCGAGCAGTACTTC. Encoded protein: CASSWATEQYF. Combining the CDR3 with reference TRBV7-8 and TRBJ2-7 gives the whole variable domain GAGVSQSPRYKVAKRGQDVALRCDPISGHVSLFWYQQALGQGPEFLTYFQNEAQLDKSGLPSDRFFAERPEGSVSTLKIQRTQQEDSAVYLCASSWATEQYFGPGTRLTVT.

This clone was recorded only once. This CDR3 reads CASSHRETSAPRGNIYEQYF. The CDR3 DNA sequence: TGCGCCAGCAGCCATCGCGAGACTAGCGCCCCGAGAGGGAATATATACGAGCAGTACTTC. The V call is TRBV4-1, the J call TRBJ2-7, with 8 bases aligning to TRBD2. The trim removed 3 bases at V and 4 bases at J, leaving 23 bases unmatched. Germline V gives CDR1 MGHRA, CDR2 YSYEKL. The CDR3 spans 20 residues.

The chain links TRBV7-2 to TRBJ1-2; the D is unclear. The ends were cut back, 0 bases at V and 4 bases at J, with 9 bases in the middle. This CDR3 has 14 amino acids. CDR1 and CDR2 (germline): SGHTA, FQGNSA. This chain's CDR3 is CASSLAHGGYGYTF. CDR3 nucleotide sequence: TGTGCCAGCAGCTTAGCCCACGGTGGCTATGGCTACACCTTC. Full variable domain (outside the CDR3, taken from reference TRBV7-2 and TRBJ1-2): GAGVSQSPSNKVTEKGKDVELRCDPISGHTALYWYRQSLGQGLEFLIYFQGNSAPDKSGLPSDRFSAERTGGSVSTLTIQRTQQEDSAVYLCASSLAHGGYGYTFGSGTRLTVV.

This clone was seen only a few times. The DNA is omitted, as the CDR3 cannot be located on it reliably, and the CDR3 follows TCRdb's listing. The chain uses TRBV30 and TRBJ1-2; the table calls TRBD1, which could not be checked here. Germline V gene sequence: CDR1 GTSNPN, CDR2 SVGIG (reference sequence). Counting both end residues, the CDR3 totals 13 amino acids. The CDR3 is CAWGTGTVRGTTF.

The chain combines TRBV14 with TRBJ1-2; D ambiguous. The V end was cut by 3 bases, the J end by 8 bases, with 16 bases between. The germline V gene encodes CDR1 SGHDN and CDR2 FVKESK. CDR3 size: 14 residues. CDR3 amino acids: CASSQFARLEGYTF. CDR3 sequence (DNA): TGTGCCAGCAGCCAGTTTGCCCGGTTGGAGGGCTACACCTTC.

The count of this clone is one. The chain has TRBV7-9 and TRBJ2-2, with 8 bases lining up with TRBD2. V gave up 4 bases and J gave up 2 bases; unmatched junction bases: 9. Germline CDR1 reads SEHNR; CDR2 reads FQNEAQ (reference sequence). The CDR3 loop spans 17 amino acids. CDR3 sequence: CASSSMLLAANTGELFF. The CDR3 coding sequence is TGTGCCAGCAGCTCTATGCTACTAGCGGCAAACACCGGGGAGCTGTTTTTT.

This chain links TRBV5-1 with TRBJ2-2, with 11 nucleotides matching TRBD1. The CDR3 spans 15 residues. Germline lookup yields CDR1 SGHRS and CDR2 YFSETQ. Trimming took 4 bases from V and 4 from J; bases not matched to a gene: 3. The CDR3 region has the DNA TGCGCCAGCAGCCCCGGGACAGGGGGCACCGGGGAGCTGTTTTTT. Translating gives CASSPGTGGTGELFF.

The chain carries TRBV5-6 and TRBJ2-7; perhaps TRBD2 as D (6 bases). Germline V lookup: CDR1 SGHDT, CDR2 YYEEEE. V lost 3 bases to trimming and J lost 4 bases, with 14 bases between them. The CDR3 consists of 14 residues. The CDR3 is CASSSGLSGYEQYF. The DNA of the CDR3 is TGTGCCAGCAGCTCGGGACTTAGCGGTTACGAGCAGTACTTC.

This clone turned up a few times. The CDR3 loop is CASSPDPGSNQPQHF. CDR3 sequence (DNA): TGTGCCAGCAGCCCCGATCCAGGGAGCAATCAGCCCCAGCATTTT. This chain connects TRBV7-2 to TRBJ1-5; tentatively, D is TRBD1 (5 bases). The CDR3 covers 15 residues. The germline V gene has CDR1 SGHTA and CDR2 FQGNSA. The V end was cut by 5 bases, the J end by 1 base, with 12 bases between.

The chain joins TRBV5-1 to TRBJ2-3; 11 bases are shared with TRBD2. Germline-derived CDR1 and CDR2 are SGHRS and YFSETQ. The CDR3 totals 16 residues. Trimming cost V 4 bases and J 2 bases; bases outside gene matches: 6. The CDR3 region is CASSIGTSGFTDTQYF. In nucleotides, the CDR3 is TGCGCCAGCAGCATCGGGACTAGCGGATTCACAGATACGCAGTATTTT. Filled out from reference TRBV5-1 and TRBJ2-3, the complete variable domain reads KAGVTQTPRYLIKTRGQQVTLSCSPISGHRSVSWYQQTPGQGLQFLFEYFSETQRNKGNFPGRFSGRQFSNSRSEMNVSTLELGDSALYLCASSIGTSGFTDTQYFGPGTRLTVL.

The chain carries TRBV30 and TRBJ1-2; D unresolved. V dropped 5 bases and J dropped 8 bases, with 15 bases sitting between them. CDR1 and CDR2 (germline): GTSNPN, SVGIG (reference sequence). The CDR3 contains 12 residues. CDR3 in DNA: TGTGCCTGGGGCCGGCAGGTCCGAGGCTACACCTTC. This translates into CAWGRQVRGYTF.

The V and J genes are TRBV9 and TRBJ1-4; D call uncertain. Germline V gene lookup returns CDR1 SGDLS and CDR2 YYNGEE. This CDR3 is built from 14 residues. V was clipped by 4 bases and J by 8 bases, with 15 bases between them. CDR3 nucleotides: TGTGCCAGCAGCCCAGACGGGCCTAGCGAAAAACTGTTTTTT. It encodes CASSPDGPSEKLFF.

The chain joins TRBV2 to TRBJ2-1, with 7 nucleotides matching TRBD1. The CDR3 covers 15 residues. CDR1 and CDR2 (germline): SNHLY, FYNNEI. The V gene end was trimmed by 6 bases and the J gene end by 6 bases; junction bases not matched to a gene: 11. CDR3 nucleotide sequence: TGTGCCAGCAGCCCCCCGGACAGGCGTGCCAATGAGCAGTTCTTC. The encoded protein is CASSPPDRRANEQFF.

The rearrangement joins TRBV19 to TRBJ1-1; a weak D match, TRBD1 (5 bases). This CDR3 has 14 residues. Trimming removed 3 bases at V and 0 bases at J, with 8 bases between. Germline CDR1 and CDR2: LNHDA and SQIVND (reference sequence). The CDR3 DNA sequence: TGTGCCAGTAGTATTGACAGTATGAACACTGAAGCTTTCTTT. Translated: CASSIDSMNTEAFF. Full variable domain (missing parts from reference TRBV19 and TRBJ1-1): DGGITQSPKYLFRKEGQNVTLSCEQNLNHDAMYWYRQDPGQGLRLIYYSQIVNDFQKGDIAEGYSVSREKKESFPLTVTSAQKNPTAFYLCASSIDSMNTEAFFGQGTRLTVV.

This clone has just one count. J is TRBJ2-5 and V is TRBV7-9; D unresolved. The CDR3 runs 14 residues. Germline CDR1 and CDR2: SEHNR and FQNEAQ (reference sequence). V was pared by 5 bases and J by 2 bases, with 12 bases between. CDR3: CASSPARRQETQYF. CDR3 DNA: TGTGCCAGCAGCCCGGCCAGGCGACAAGAGACCCAGTACTTC. Looking up the rest from reference TRBV7-9 and TRBJ2-5 gives the full variable domain: DTGVSQNPRHKITKRGQNVTFRCDPISEHNRLYWYRQTLGQGPEFLTYFQNEAQLEKSRLLSDRFSAERPKGSFSTLEIQRTEQGDSAMYLCASSPARRQETQYFGPGTRLLVL.